Described below is a single T cell receptor (beta chain) sequence and its context. This sample was taken from a study of PD-L1 blockade in urothelial cancer. The CDR3 is 16 residues long. Losses at the gene ends were 5 bases for V and 0 bases for J; bases not matched to a gene: 6. Germline V gives CDR1 SGHVS, CDR2 FQNEAQ. Metastatic or locally advanced urothelial carcinoma was present in the patients. Individual patients had between 1 and 8 samples, taken pretreatment and on-treatment. TCRdb's table, derived via immunoSEQ multiplex PCR, lists solely in-frame clones and lacks some. The sample shows about 52,000 clones, roughly 77% of them seen only once.

The sequencing here drew on PBMCs, taken around atezolizumab (anti-PD-L1) treatment. The chain links TRBV7-8 to TRBJ1-3; 8 bases line up with TRBD1. The sequence came from a man aged 65-85 years with urothelial cancer. CDR3 in DNA: TGTGCCAGCAGCCAAGACAGGGGTTTCTCTGGAAACACCATATATTTT. Protein sequence: CASSQDRGFSGNTIYF.